The T cell receptor (beta chain) under discussion was sequenced for a study of shared clonotypes between healthy human individuals. Libraries were prepared by immunoSEQ multiplex PCR; TCRdb keeps only in-frame clonotypes and omits some of them. The sample lists about 1.1 million clones, approximately 80% occurring once. The sample holds a few counts of this clone. The CDR3 is 14 residues long. Per germline, CDR1 SNHLY and CDR2 FYNNEI. Trimming cost V 6 bases and J 14 bases; bases outside gene matches: 16. The receptor comes from a man aged 18-30 years in good health. Some clones in this sample may be carry-over from other donors' samples. The sample was memory CD4+ T cells from PBMCs. Sample subset: CD45RA-negative fraction. This chain links TRBV2 with TRBJ1-1; 9 bases fit TRBD1. CDR3 in DNA: TGTGCCAGCAGGGCCGGGACAGGGACCTTAATTTCCTTCTTT. Protein product: CASRAGTGTLISFF.